The 21 T cell receptor beta chains in this list originate from one sample, sequenced in a study of cytomegalovirus exposure and HLA in healthy donors. The PCR ran on 60 Vbeta and 13 Jbeta primers. The data were produced by immunoSEQ multiplex PCR, yet TCRdb's version contains in-frame clones alone and is incomplete. Of approximately 110,000 clones listed, around three quarters are singletons. Material for sequencing was PBMCs. The receptors come from a female donor in good health and CMV-seropositive.

Concerning this clone: The junction shows a germline mismatch at one end, possibly a read error. The V gene is TRBV9, the J gene TRBJ1-4; 7 nucleotides match TRBD1. The CDR3 runs to 15 residues. The germline V gene encodes CDR1 SGDLS and CDR2 YYNGEE. This chain's CDR3 is CVSSDGTVRGEKLFF. The CDR3 DNA sequence: TGTGTCAGCAGCGATGGGACAGTGAGGGGAGAAAAACTGTTTTTT.

The sample holds a few counts of this clone. The chain uses TRBV4-2 and TRBJ2-4; 10 bases match TRBD1. In germline, CDR1 is LGHNA, CDR2 YNFKEQ. The CDR3 sequence is 18 residues long. V shed 1 base and J 1 base; nucleotides not matched to a gene: 7. In DNA form, the CDR3 reads TGTGCCAGCAGCCAAGCCGGGACAGGGGCTACGGCCAAAAACATTCAGTACTTC. As protein: CASSQAGTGATAKNIQYF.

CDR3 DNA sequence: TGTGCCAGCAGTTTCGGGGGGGCTCCGGGTGGAAACACCATATATTTT. Translation: CASSFGGAPGGNTIYF. This chain joins TRBV9 and TRBJ1-3; D possibly corresponds to TRBD1 (6 bases). CDR1 is SGDLS, CDR2 YYNGEE, per germline. The V end lost 5 bases, the J end lost 3 bases, and 18 bases lay between the germline ends. CDR3 length equals 16 residues.

The chain joins TRBV5-6 to TRBJ1-2; D gene ambiguous. Trimming took off 2 bases at V and 5 bases at J, with 13 bases between the two ends. This CDR3 has 14 residues. CDR1 is SGHDT and CDR2 is YYEEEE in the germline V gene. The CDR3 nucleotides are TGTGCCAGCAGCTTACGTACAGTTTGGTATGGCTACACCTTC. Translated: CASSLRTVWYGYTF. The variable domain in full, with the rest retrieved from reference TRBV5-6 and TRBJ1-2, is DAGVTQSPTHLIKTRGQQVTLRCSPKSGHDTVSWYQQALGQGPQFIFQYYEEEERQRGNFPDRFSGHQFPNYSSELNVNALLLGDSALYLCASSLRTVWYGYTFGSGTRLTVV.

This chain connects TRBV6-5 to TRBJ2-3, with a possible D match to TRBD1 (5 bases). V lost 4 bases, J lost 1 base, and 15 bases lay in between. CDR3 length: 16 amino acids. Germline V lookup: CDR1 MNHEY, CDR2 SVGAGI. The DNA of the CDR3 is TGTGCCAGCAGTTGGGGCGGAACAGAGGGCACAGATACGCAGTATTTT. Amino acids: CASSWGGTEGTDTQYF.

V usage is TRBV6-5 and J usage is TRBJ1-5; D perhaps matches TRBD1 (5 bases). CDR3 length: 13 amino acids. CDR1 and CDR2 (germline): MNHEY, SVGAGI. The V end lost 6 bases, the J end lost 2 bases, and 8 bases lay between the germline ends. The CDR3 nucleotides read TGTGCCAGCAGACAAGGGGGCAATCAGCCCCAGCATTTT. This sequence encodes CASRQGGNQPQHF.

The V gene is TRBV7-9, the J gene TRBJ1-2; D might be TRBD1 (5 bases). Germline lookup yields CDR1 SEHNR and CDR2 FQNEAQ (reference sequence). CDR3 size: 14 residues. V lost 7 bases and J 4 bases, leaving 16 bases between the germline ends. CDR3 sequence (DNA): TGTGCCAGCACTCGGGAGAGGGGTAGCTATGGCTACACCTTC. It encodes CASTRERGSYGYTF. Using reference TRBV7-9 and TRBJ1-2 for the parts outside the CDR3, the full variable domain is DTGVSQNPRHKITKRGQNVTFRCDPISEHNRLYWYRQTLGQGPEFLTYFQNEAQLEKSRLLSDRFSAERPKGSFSTLEIQRTEQGDSAMYLCASTRERGSYGYTFGSGTRLTVV.

V and J are TRBV27 and TRBJ1-2, with TRBD1 matching 9 bases. Trimming took 9 bases from V and 4 from J; bases not matched to a gene: 0. This CDR3 comprises 11 residues. CDR1 and CDR2 (germline): MNHEY, SMNVEV (reference sequence). CDR3 loop: CARTGGYGYTF. CDR3 sequence (DNA): TGTGCCAGGACAGGGGGCTATGGCTACACCTTC.

This clone was picked up one time. The CDR3 sequence: CASSDSRGRGIQYF. CDR3 bases: TGTGCCAGCAGTGATTCCAGGGGGCGCGGCATTCAGTACTTC. The chain employs TRBV25-1 and TRBJ2-4; TRBD1 aligns across 8 bases. Trimming at V came to 3 bases and at J to 9 bases, leaving 7 bases not matched to a gene. The CDR3 has 14 amino acids. The V gene's germline CDR1 is MGHDK and CDR2 SYGVNS.

The rearrangement uses TRBV28 and TRBJ1-5, with 10 bases lining up with TRBD1. CDR3 length: 13 residues. Per the germline V gene, CDR1 is MDHEN and CDR2 is SYDVKM. V shed 11 bases, J shed 2 bases, and the junction held 3 bases outside the gene matches. Here the CDR3 reads CASGTGGNQPQHF. The DNA for the CDR3 is TGTGCCTCCGGGACAGGGGGCAATCAGCCCCAGCATTTT.

The genes are TRBV16 and TRBJ1-1; D remains unclear. The CDR3 extends over 14 amino acids. Deletions cut 0 bases from V and 0 bases from J, with 5 bases between. From germline, CDR1 is KGHSY and CDR2 FQNENV. The CDR3 DNA is TGTGCCAGCAGCCAATCTTCGGTGAACACTGAAGCTTTCTTT. Encoded protein: CASSQSSVNTEAFF.

This chain joins TRBV4-2 and TRBJ2-7; 8 positions match TRBD1. V gave up 1 base and J gave up 2 bases; unmatched junction bases: 4. Germline V lookup: CDR1 LGHNA, CDR2 YNFKEQ. The length of the CDR3 is 15 residues. The CDR3 region has the DNA TGTGCCAGCAGCCAAGGACAGGGGAGTCCCTACGAGCAGTACTTC. It yields the protein CASSQGQGSPYEQYF.

The V and J genes are TRBV27 and TRBJ1-5, with 10 bases aligning to TRBD1. CDR1 and CDR2 (germline): MNHEY, SMNVEV (reference sequence). There are 17 residues in the CDR3. With V trimmed by 4 bases and J by 2 bases, 8 bases remained unmatched. The CDR3 DNA reads as TGTGCCAGCAGTTCCCTTTCCGGGACAGGGGGCAATCAGCCCCAGCATTTT. It translates to CASSSLSGTGGNQPQHF.

J is TRBJ1-2 and V is TRBV28; D may be TRBD1 (5 bases). V was pared by 6 bases and J by 7 bases, with 15 bases between. The V gene's germline CDR1 is MDHEN and CDR2 SYDVKM. CDR3 length: 13 amino acids. The CDR3 DNA follows: TGTGCCAGCAGCATCGGGACTATCAGTGGCTACACCTTC. It yields the protein CASSIGTISGYTF.

V is TRBV2 and J is TRBJ2-7; possible D gene TRBD1, 5 bases. Per the germline V gene, CDR1 is SNHLY and CDR2 is FYNNEI. The V gene lost 1 base and the J gene lost 1 base, with 11 bases spanning the gap. This CDR3 comprises 15 residues. The CDR3 DNA is TGTGCCAGCAGTGAAGGGACATGGAGATCCTACGAGCAGTACTTC. Translating it yields CASSEGTWRSYEQYF.

The J gene is TRBJ1-5, the V gene TRBV28; 7 bases align to TRBD1. This CDR3 has 20 residues. Looked up from germline, CDR1 is MDHEN and CDR2 is SYDVKM. The ends lost 8 bases at V and 3 bases at J; junction bases unmatched: 25. The DNA for the CDR3 is TGTGCCAGCGCGCCCGGGACAGCCTACCCTGCGCTTCCGGTCAATCAGCCCCAGCATTTT. Amino acids: CASAPGTAYPALPVNQPQHF.

The V and J genes are TRBV4-2 and TRBJ2-1; 10 nucleotides line up with TRBD2. Germline V lookup: CDR1 LGHNA, CDR2 YNFKEQ. V was pared by 4 bases and J by 6 bases, with 6 bases of the junction left unmatched. This CDR3 has 15 amino acids. The CDR3 DNA follows: TGTGCCAGCAGCCCTGAGCGGGGGGGGAGCAATGAGCAGTTCTTC. Protein product: CASSPERGGSNEQFF.

V gene TRBV9 combines with J gene TRBJ2-1, with 9 bases matching TRBD2. Trimming took 3 bases from V and 4 from J; bases not matched to a gene: 8. The length of the CDR3 is 16 residues. Germline loops: CDR1 SGDLS, CDR2 YYNGEE. The CDR3 region has the DNA TGTGCCAGCAGCGACCCCGGGACTAGCCGTTACAATGAGCAGTTCTTC. Translation gives CASSDPGTSRYNEQFF.

This clone was recorded a few times. The chain recombines TRBV4-1 with TRBJ1-1, with a weak D call TRBD1 (5 bases). This CDR3 contains 14 residues. Between the trimmed V and J ends, which lost 2 bases and 1 base, there was a span of 8 bases. Germline V gene data show CDR1 as MGHRA and CDR2 as YSYEKL. CDR3 in DNA: TGCGCCAGCAGCCAACGGACAACGAACACTGAAGCTTTCTTT. Protein product: CASSQRTTNTEAFF.

The CDR3 region is CARSLESLGTGNYGYTF. CDR3 DNA sequence: TGTGCCAGAAGCTTGGAATCTTTGGGGACAGGGAACTATGGCTACACCTTC. The chain combines TRBV5-3 with TRBJ1-2; 9 bases align to TRBD1. TRBV5-3 is filed as an ORF, its function uncertain. This CDR3 has 17 amino acids. V lost 0 bases, J lost 2 bases, and 8 bases stayed unmatched.

The CDR3 bases are TGTGCCAGCCAGGGGCTTAATCTTGAAGCTTTCTTT. It translates to CASQGLNLEAFF. The chain employs TRBV7-2 and TRBJ1-1; TRBD1 is a possible D gene (6 bases). V was pared by 8 bases and J by 7 bases, with 14 bases between. Germline CDR1 and CDR2: SGHTA and FQGNSA. CDR3 size: 12 residues.